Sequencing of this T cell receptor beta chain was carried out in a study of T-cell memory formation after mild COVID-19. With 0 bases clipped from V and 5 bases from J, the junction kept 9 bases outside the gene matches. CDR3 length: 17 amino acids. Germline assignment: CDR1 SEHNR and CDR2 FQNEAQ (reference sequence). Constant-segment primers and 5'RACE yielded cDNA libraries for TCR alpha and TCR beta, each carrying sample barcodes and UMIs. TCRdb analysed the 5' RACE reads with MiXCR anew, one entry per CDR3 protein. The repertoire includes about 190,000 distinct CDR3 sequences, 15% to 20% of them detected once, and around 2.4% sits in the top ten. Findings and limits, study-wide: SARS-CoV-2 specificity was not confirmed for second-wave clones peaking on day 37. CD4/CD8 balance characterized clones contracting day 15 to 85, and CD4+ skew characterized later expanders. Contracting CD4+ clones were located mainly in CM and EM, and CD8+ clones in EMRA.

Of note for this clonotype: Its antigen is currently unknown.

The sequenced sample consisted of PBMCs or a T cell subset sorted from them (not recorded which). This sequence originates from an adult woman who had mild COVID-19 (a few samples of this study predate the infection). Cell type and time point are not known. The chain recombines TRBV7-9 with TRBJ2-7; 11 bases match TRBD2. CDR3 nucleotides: TGTGCCAGCAGCTTAGCTCCTCTTCTAGCGGGAGGTAACGAGCAGTACTTC. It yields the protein CASSLAPLLAGGNEQYF.